The 4 T cell receptor beta chains listed next were all sequenced from one sample in a study of blood T cell repertoires in COVID-19. Sequencing used immunoSEQ multiplex PCR; TCRdb keeps in-frame clones, though not all of them. The sample carries about 130,000 clones, approximately 91% recorded once. The sample taken for sequencing was peripheral blood. These receptor sequences come from an elderly woman with acute or convalescent COVID-19.

The CDR3 DNA is TGCGCCAGCAGCCAGGTTCTTGTAAGCACTAATGAAAAACTGTTTTTT. Its protein is CASSQVLVSTNEKLFF. J is TRBJ1-4 and V is TRBV4-1; D gene uncertain. Germline CDR1 reads MGHRA; CDR2 reads YSYEKL. This CDR3 is 16 amino acids long. The ends were cut back, 3 bases at V and 2 bases at J, with 13 bases in the middle.

This clone has only a few counts. V gene TRBV3-1 (or the pseudogene TRBV3-2) combines with J gene TRBJ1-6; TRBD1 agrees at 7 bases. V dropped 1 base and J dropped 5; count of bases not matched to a gene: 2. This CDR3 is built from 15 residues. Germline values: CDR1 LGHDT, CDR2 YNNKEL (reference sequence). The CDR3 spells CASSQATGNNSPLHF. The CDR3 DNA reads TGTGCCAGCAGCCAAGCGACAGGGAATAATTCACCCCTCCACTTT.

This sequence joins TRBV5-4 and TRBJ1-2, with 9 bases lining up with TRBD1. The CDR3 loop spans 15 amino acids. Germline loops: CDR1 SGHNT, CDR2 YYREEE (reference sequence). V was pared by 0 bases and J by 5 bases, with 5 bases of the junction left unmatched. CDR3 DNA sequence: TGTGCCAGCAGCTTGGAAGGGACAGGGACATATGGCTACACCTTC. Its translation: CASSLEGTGTYGYTF.

V usage is TRBV6-6 and J usage is TRBJ1-6; D uncertain. Trimming removed 6 bases at V and 10 bases at J, with 13 bases between. From germline, CDR1 is MNHNY and CDR2 SVGAGI (reference sequence). This CDR3 contains 13 residues. This chain's CDR3 is CASSPAGISPLHF. The CDR3 DNA reads TGTGCCAGCAGCCCGGCGGGGATATCACCCCTCCACTTT.